Below, 32 T cell receptor beta chains from the same sample are listed, as sequenced in a study of T cell repertoires in cytomegalovirus infection. From the reads, TCRdb called clonotypes with MiXCR, one entry per CDR3 protein. The sample lists 500,000 to 600,000 distinct CDR3 sequences, approximately 17% occurring once. Sequenced input: CD8+ T cells from PBMCs. The receptor source for this set is a human donor in good health (CMV status not recorded). Some clones in this sample may be carry-over from other donors' samples.

The CDR3 protein is CAWSPPGTPAYEQYF. DNA for the CDR3: TGTGCCTGGAGTCCCCCCGGGACACCGGCCTACGAGCAGTACTTC. The V and J genes are TRBV30 and TRBJ2-7, with D tentatively TRBD1 (6 bases). CDR1 and CDR2 (germline): GTSNPN, SVGIG (reference sequence). CDR3 length: 15 amino acids. V was clipped by 2 bases and J by 2 bases, with 16 bases between them.

The count of this clonotype is one. A much larger clone differs from this one at a single base, so this may be a read error. The CDR3 does not close with the conserved phenylalanine or tryptophan, likely indicating a read error. The chain is built from TRBV6-1 and TRBJ2-5, with a possible D match to TRBD1 (5 bases). Trimming took 0 bases from V and 1 from J, leaving 9 bases between them. This CDR3 is built from 15 residues. In germline, CDR1 is MNHNS, CDR2 SASEGT. CDR3 DNA: TGTGCCAGCAGTGAAGCCAGGGCCATCCAAGAGACCCAGTACTTA. This encodes CASSEARAIQETQYL.

This clonotype came up many times. The V call is TRBV7-9, the J call TRBJ1-4; 10 positions match TRBD1. CDR1 and CDR2 (germline): SEHNR, FQNEAQ (reference sequence). V lost 5 bases, J lost 7 bases, and 7 bases stayed unmatched. There are 15 residues in the CDR3. CDR3 sequence reads: CASSPPGQGLEKLFF. In DNA, the CDR3 is TGTGCCAGCAGCCCCCCGGGACAGGGGCTTGAAAAACTGTTTTTT.

The sample holds a few counts of this clonotype. The chain employs TRBV25-1 and TRBJ1-2; D not resolved. CDR1 MGHDK and CDR2 SYGVNS come from the germline V gene. V lost 1 base to trimming and J lost 4 bases, with 10 bases between them. This CDR3 has 14 amino acids. The DNA for the CDR3 is TGTGCCAGCAGTGAATCCCCGGGATTCTATGGCTACACCTTC. This gives the protein CASSESPGFYGYTF.

This clonotype was seen only once. The V gene is TRBV5-6, the J gene TRBJ2-2; D possibly corresponds to TRBD2 (5 bases). Germline CDR1 and CDR2: SGHDT and YYEEEE. The V end lost 5 bases, the J end lost 4 bases, and 9 bases lay between the germline ends. The CDR3 is 13 amino acids. The CDR3 DNA follows: TGTGCCAGCAGGGGCGGGCCCACCGGGGAGCTGTTTTTT. Translation gives CASRGGPTGELFF.

The chain employs TRBV5-1 and TRBJ2-2; 8 bases match TRBD2. CDR3 length: 16 amino acids. The trim removed 4 bases at V and 4 bases at J, leaving 9 bases unmatched. Germline loops: CDR1 SGHRS, CDR2 YFSETQ. Here the CDR3 reads CASSPEGREATGELFF. For the CDR3, the DNA is TGCGCCAGCAGCCCCGAGGGGCGGGAGGCCACCGGGGAGCTGTTTTTT.

In its sample, this clonotype was seen many times. V is TRBV10-3 and J is TRBJ2-3; 8 bases match TRBD1. The germline CDR1 and CDR2 sequences are ENHRY and SYGVKD. This CDR3 comprises 19 residues. Trimming at V came to 7 bases and at J to 0 bases, leaving 18 bases not matched to a gene. The CDR3 sequence: CAITPDRANTLFSTDTQYF. The CDR3 coding sequence is TGTGCCATCACCCCGGACAGGGCTAATACGCTATTTAGCACAGATACGCAGTATTTT.

In this sample, this clonotype turned up a few times. The chain joins TRBV20-1 to TRBJ2-6; D is unresolved. The V gene's germline CDR1 is DFQATT and CDR2 SNEGSKA (reference sequence). V lost 1 base and J lost 0, with 7 bases in between. The CDR3 is 15 residues long. The DNA for the CDR3 is TGCAGTGCTAGAGGGGTCCACTCTGGGGCCAACGTCCTGACTTTC. Translating gives CSARGVHSGANVLTF.

With regard to this clonotype: A much bigger clone sits one base away, suggesting this may be a read error. This chain joins TRBV12-3 or TRBV12-4 and TRBJ2-5; TRBD2 is a possible D gene (5 bases). CDR3 length: 15 residues. The CDR3 protein is CSSSIRLQRGETQYF. As DNA, the CDR3 is TGTTCCAGCAGCATCCGACTACAGCGTGGAGAGACCCAGTACTTC.

This clonotype has ten or more counts. This chain uses TRBV7-6 with TRBJ2-2; 8 positions match TRBD1. CDR1 is SGHVS, CDR2 FNYEAQ, per germline. The CDR3 runs to 15 residues. Trimming removed 5 bases from V and 1 base from J; junction bases left unmatched: 3. The CDR3 region is CASSPDRGNTGELFF. CDR3 bases: TGTGCCAGCAGCCCTGACAGGGGGAACACCGGGGAGCTGTTTTTT.

This clonotype was observed at least ten times. The rearrangement links TRBV12-3 or TRBV12-4 to TRBJ2-7; D perhaps matches TRBD2 (7 bases). CDR3 length: 15 amino acids. Trimming removed 5 bases at V and 6 bases at J, with 20 bases between. In DNA, the CDR3 is TGTGCCAGCAGTCCTGGGGGGGCAGTCCCTTTCGAGCAGTACTTC. As protein: CASSPGGAVPFEQYF.

V is TRBV19 and J is TRBJ2-7; D remains ambiguous. Germline V gene sequence: CDR1 LNHDA, CDR2 SQIVND (reference sequence). This CDR3 is built from 13 residues. The V and J ends lost 3 bases and 3 bases respectively, with 9 bases between them. CDR3 sequence reads: CASSIAEYYEQYF. DNA for the CDR3: TGTGCCAGTAGTATCGCGGAGTACTACGAGCAGTACTTC.

V gene TRBV27 combines with J gene TRBJ1-4; D is uncertain. Germline V gene lookup returns CDR1 MNHEY and CDR2 SMNVEV (reference sequence). This CDR3 contains 15 residues. V lost 3 bases and J lost 0, with 8 bases in between. The CDR3 here is CASSFGDATNEKLFF. The DNA for the CDR3 is TGTGCCAGCAGTTTCGGCGATGCAACTAATGAAAAACTGTTTTTT.

This clonotype was seen a handful of times. The rearrangement uses TRBV9 and TRBJ1-5, with D hard to call. Germline-derived CDR1 and CDR2 are SGDLS and YYNGEE. V lost 0 bases and J lost 6, with 13 bases in between. The CDR3 length is 15 residues. CDR3 nucleotides: TGTGCCAGCAGCGTAGACCCAGCGCTTGGTCAGCCCCAGCATTTT. It specifies CASSVDPALGQPQHF.

The chain has TRBV19 and TRBJ2-1; TRBD2 matches at 7 bases. J lost 2 bases, V lost 7 bases, and 8 bases had no gene match. Germline CDR1 and CDR2: LNHDA and SQIVND (reference sequence). The CDR3 runs 15 residues. The CDR3 region has the DNA TGTGCCAGTACCCTATCAGCGGGACCCTACAATGAGCAGTTCTTC. The encoded protein is CASTLSAGPYNEQFF. The full variable domain, its missing parts supplied by reference TRBV19 and TRBJ2-1, is DGGITQSPKYLFRKEGQNVTLSCEQNLNHDAMYWYRQDPGQGLRLIYYSQIVNDFQKGDIAEGYSVSREKKESFPLTVTSAQKNPTAFYLCASTLSAGPYNEQFFGPGTRLTVL.

This clonotype appeared a few times. V usage is TRBV9 and J usage is TRBJ2-1; no reliable D call. The CDR3 runs to 16 residues. CDR1 and CDR2 from the germline V gene are SGDLS and YYNGEE. Between the trimmed V and J ends, which lost 4 bases and 3 bases, there was a span of 17 bases. The CDR3 sequence: CASSLSSPKDYNEQFF. CDR3 nucleotides: TGTGCCAGCAGCTTAAGTTCACCCAAGGACTACAATGAGCAGTTCTTC. Drawing the rest from reference TRBV9 and TRBJ2-1, the complete variable domain is DSGVTQTPKHLITATGQRVTLRCSPRSGDLSVYWYQQSLDQGLQFLIQYYNGEERAKGNILERFSAQQFPDLHSELNLSSLELGDSALYFCASSLSSPKDYNEQFFGPGTRLTVL.

This clonotype was seen at least ten times. V usage is TRBV14 and J usage is TRBJ2-1; D is possibly TRBD2 (6 bases). This CDR3 is 18 amino acids long. Trimming pared 4 bases from V and 0 bases from J, leaving 19 bases between. Germline values: CDR1 SGHDN, CDR2 FVKESK. The CDR3 coding sequence is TGTGCCAGCAGCCTAAGGAGGGCAGGCCCTCTCTCCTACAATGAGCAGTTCTTC. As protein: CASSLRRAGPLSYNEQFF. Together with reference TRBV14 and TRBJ2-1, the CDR3 gives the full variable domain: EAGVTQFPSHSVIEKGQTVTLRCDPISGHDNLYWYRRVMGKEIKFLLHFVKESKQDESGMPNNRFLAERTGGTYSTLKVQPAELEDSGVYFCASSLRRAGPLSYNEQFFGPGTRLTVL.

This clonotype was picked up many times. V and J are TRBV27 and TRBJ2-7; 9 nucleotides line up with TRBD2. There are 19 residues in the CDR3. Trimming cost V 4 bases and J 2 bases; bases outside gene matches: 18. Germline V CDR1 and CDR2: MNHEY, SMNVEV (reference sequence). CDR3 in amino acids: CASSSAFSGRELKAYEQYF. CDR3 DNA: TGTGCCAGCAGTTCCGCGTTTAGCGGGAGAGAATTAAAGGCCTACGAGCAGTACTTC.

In its sample, this clonotype was seen a few times. The chain's CDR3 is CASRDPIMATEETQYF. Here the CDR3 DNA reads TGTGCCAGCAGAGACCCCATCATGGCTACCGAAGAGACCCAGTACTTC. The genes are TRBV2 and TRBJ2-5; D remains unclear. Trimming took 6 bases from V and 3 from J, leaving 20 bases between them. The CDR3 is 16 amino acids. Germline loops: CDR1 SNHLY, CDR2 FYNNEI.

The chain carries TRBV27 and TRBJ2-1, with D perhaps TRBD2 (6 bases). The germline V gene encodes CDR1 MNHEY and CDR2 SMNVEV (reference sequence). The CDR3 runs to 14 residues. V lost 5 bases and J lost 6, with 14 bases in between. The CDR3 region has the DNA TGTGCCAGCAGTGACCGGGACTCACTCAATGAGCAGTTCTTC. Protein product: CASSDRDSLNEQFF.

This chain uses TRBV28 with TRBJ2-7; possibly TRBD1 for D (5 bases). The germline V gene has CDR1 MDHEN and CDR2 SYDVKM. The length of the CDR3 is 16 residues. The ends were cut back, 3 bases at V and 2 bases at J, with 17 bases in the middle. The CDR3: CASSFFLTGAAYEQYF. The CDR3 DNA reads TGTGCCAGCAGTTTCTTCCTAACTGGGGCAGCCTACGAGCAGTACTTC.

On this clonotype itself: A much larger clonotype is one base distant, so this may be a read error. The rearrangement links TRBV7-6 to TRBJ2-7; 9 nucleotides match TRBD1. From germline, CDR1 is SGHVS and CDR2 FNYEAQ. The CDR3 covers 15 residues. This chain's CDR3 is CVSSHGQGIADEQYF. DNA for the CDR3: TGTGTCAGCAGCCACGGACAGGGGATTGCGGACGAGCAGTACTTC.

This clonotype was recorded at least ten times. The chain's CDR3 is CASSFRDRNSPLHF. CDR3 nucleotides: TGTGCCAGCAGCTTCCGGGACCGAAATTCACCCCTCCACTTT. The chain has TRBV7-2 and TRBJ1-6, with TRBD1 as a possible D gene (5 bases). V was cut by 3 bases and J by 7 bases, with 10 bases left in between. Germline V lookup: CDR1 SGHTA, CDR2 FQGNSA. CDR3 length: 14 amino acids.

This clonotype was observed a handful of times. This rearrangement joins TRBV7-9 to TRBJ1-2; D not resolved. This CDR3 region has 13 residues. CDR1 SEHNR and CDR2 FQNEAQ come from the germline V gene (reference sequence). V was clipped by 1 base and J by 7 bases, with 10 bases between them. The CDR3 region has the DNA TGTGCCAGCAGCTTAGTCCCCGGCGGTGGCTACACCTTC. Translation gives CASSLVPGGGYTF. Filled out from reference TRBV7-9 and TRBJ1-2, the complete variable domain reads DTGVSQNPRHKITKRGQNVTFRCDPISEHNRLYWYRQTLGQGPEFLTYFQNEAQLEKSRLLSDRFSAERPKGSFSTLEIQRTEQGDSAMYLCASSLVPGGGYTFGSGTRLTVV.

This chain links TRBV19 with TRBJ2-7; D is unresolved. The germline V gene encodes CDR1 LNHDA and CDR2 SQIVND (reference sequence). This CDR3 comprises 14 residues. The V gene lost 3 bases and the J gene lost 1 base, with 10 bases spanning the gap. The CDR3 DNA follows: TGTGCCAGTAGTATTACAAGGAGATCCTACGAGCAGTACTTC. Amino acids: CASSITRRSYEQYF. The variable domain in full, completed from reference TRBV19 and TRBJ2-7, reads DGGITQSPKYLFRKEGQNVTLSCEQNLNHDAMYWYRQDPGQGLRLIYYSQIVNDFQKGDIAEGYSVSREKKESFPLTVTSAQKNPTAFYLCASSITRRSYEQYFGPGTRLTVT.

This chain links TRBV9 with TRBJ1-6; D ambiguous. V lost 1 base and J lost 10, with 9 bases in between. Germline CDR1 SGDLS, CDR2 YYNGEE. The CDR3 loop spans 13 amino acids. CDR3 amino acids: CASSVSGNSPLHF. In DNA, the CDR3 is TGTGCCAGCAGCGTATCCGGGAACTCACCCCTCCACTTT.

This clonotype appeared a few times. J is TRBJ2-7 and V is TRBV28; 8 nucleotides match TRBD2. The CDR3 length is 14 residues. V was pared by 5 bases and J by 0 bases, with 3 bases of the junction left unmatched. Germline V lookup: CDR1 MDHEN, CDR2 SYDVKM. The DNA for the CDR3 is TGTGCCAGCAGTCTTAGCGGGATCTCCTACGAGCAGTACTTC. Its protein product is CASSLSGISYEQYF.

This clonotype was detected only a few times. The chain carries TRBV20-1 and TRBJ2-7; D remains unclear. CDR3 size: 12 residues. Trimming took off 0 bases at V and 4 bases at J, with 7 bases between the two ends. Germline V CDR1 and CDR2: DFQATT, SNEGSKA (reference sequence). The CDR3 loop is CSARDGDYEQYF. The CDR3 nucleotides read TGCAGTGCTAGAGATGGTGATTACGAGCAGTACTTC.

This clonotype was counted only a few times. The chain recombines TRBV6-1 with TRBJ2-5; no definite D call. The CDR3 has 15 residues. The V gene lost 3 bases and the J gene lost 1 base, with 12 bases spanning the gap. Per germline, CDR1 MNHNS and CDR2 SASEGT. Here the CDR3 reads CASSDDFEPQETQYF. In DNA form, the CDR3 reads TGTGCCAGCAGTGATGACTTCGAGCCCCAAGAGACCCAGTACTTC.

V and J are TRBV5-5 and TRBJ2-3; D tentatively fits TRBD1 or TRBD2 (5 bases each). V lost 0 bases to trimming and J lost 4 bases, with 9 bases between them. The CDR3 contains 14 residues. The V gene's germline CDR1 is SGHKS and CDR2 YYEKEE (reference sequence). The CDR3 spells CASSLEWGSDTQYF. The CDR3 DNA sequence: TGTGCCAGCAGCTTGGAGTGGGGGTCAGATACGCAGTATTTT. The full variable domain, with the rest looked up from reference TRBV5-5 and TRBJ2-3, is DAGVTQSPTHLIKTRGQQVTLRCSPISGHKSVSWYQQVLGQGPQFIFQYYEKEERGRGNFPDRFSARQFPNYSSELNVNALLLGDSALYLCASSLEWGSDTQYFGPGTRLTVL.

The V and J genes are TRBV19 and TRBJ2-2; no firm D call. Germline loops: CDR1 LNHDA, CDR2 SQIVND (reference sequence). The CDR3 consists of 14 residues. V was cut by 4 bases and J by 6 bases, with 12 bases left in between. The CDR3 protein is CASSTPLGAGELFF. CDR3 coding DNA: TGTGCCAGTAGTACCCCTCTAGGCGCCGGGGAGCTGTTTTTT.

This clonotype was seen more than once but under ten times. This chain connects TRBV29-1 to TRBJ2-1; D is unresolved. This CDR3 comprises 16 residues. Germline V CDR1 and CDR2: SQVTM, ANQGSEA. Deletions cut 2 bases from V and 4 bases from J, with 18 bases between. The CDR3 is CSVELSPGLGYNEQFF. The CDR3, as DNA: TGCAGCGTTGAATTGTCTCCCGGCCTTGGGTACAATGAGCAGTTCTTC.